This TCR beta chain was profiled in a study of tissue T cells after allogeneic stem cell transplantation. Study-wide results and limits: Across patients, clones rarely overlapped, yet motif clusters were shared tissue-specifically.

As to time point: mouse harvest day 7 after allogeneic transplant. Each mouse received 10^7 T-cell-depleted marrow cells plus 10^6 splenic CD5+ T cells by tail vein. TCRbeta CDR3 was sequenced at survey depth with template counts. Profiling relied on immunoSEQ multiplex PCR, and the TCRdb table lists in-frame clones only, not all of them. In the table there are about 7,200 clones, 45% to 55% of which are singletons. This clone has more than one count but fewer than ten. As yet, its antigen is unknown. Genes here carry mouse names. The read gets to within 1 residue of the CDR3 end, and the germline J gene fills in the rest. V shed 4 bases and J 4 bases; nucleotides not matched to a gene: 3. CDR3 length equals 15 residues. Germline V CDR1 and CDR2: LGHDT, YNNKQL (reference sequence).

This chain connects TRBV4 to TRBJ2-1; 11 nucleotides align to TRBD2. This TCR was sampled from a female BALB/c mouse given C57BL/6 T cells with graft-versus-host disease after an allogeneic hematopoietic cell transplant. Source material: lymph node tissue. CDR3 in amino acids: CASSFDWGGYAEQFF. The covered CDR3 bases are TGTGCCAGCAGCTTCGACTGGGGGGGGTATGCTGAGCAGTTC. Based on the CDR3 plus reference TRBV4 and TRBJ2-1, the full variable domain is ETAVFQTPNYHVTQVGNEVSFNCKQTLGHDTMYWYKQDSKKLLKIMFSYNNKQLIVNETVPRRFSPQSSDKAHLNLRIKSVEPEDSAVYLCASSFDWGGYAEQFFGPGTRLTVL.